This TCR beta chain was documented in a study of CD8+ T cells in alopecia areata. As for the study in general: Patients received oral tofacitinib, 5 to 10 mg twice daily, for moderate-to-severe alopecia areata. The study's findings and limits: Higher clonality was seen in lesional scalp than in normal scalp, especially in alopecia totalis/universalis. Mouse data revealed clearer TCR sharing than patient data did, a gap possibly tied to HLA.

cDNA reverse transcribed from extracted RNA served as the sequencing template. The data were produced by immunoSEQ multiplex PCR, yet TCRdb's version contains in-frame clones alone and is incomplete. The sample gives 130,000 to 150,000 clones, over 45% of which show up once; approximately 7% is in the top ten. Germline values: CDR1 SGHVS, CDR2 FQNEAQ. Trimming removed 5 bases from V and 4 bases from J; junction bases left unmatched: 4. This CDR3 is built from 15 residues. PBMCs yielded sorted CD4+ and CD8+ T cells. With regard to this clone: The antigen remains undetermined.

The material sequenced was CD4+ T cells sorted from blood. The sequence derives from a human donor with alopecia areata. This chain links TRBV7-8 with TRBJ2-6, with 8 bases identical to TRBD1. The CDR3 loop reads CASSPQGAGANVLTF. The CDR3 coding sequence is TGTGCCAGCAGCCCCCAGGGGGCCGGGGCCAACGTCCTGACTTTC.